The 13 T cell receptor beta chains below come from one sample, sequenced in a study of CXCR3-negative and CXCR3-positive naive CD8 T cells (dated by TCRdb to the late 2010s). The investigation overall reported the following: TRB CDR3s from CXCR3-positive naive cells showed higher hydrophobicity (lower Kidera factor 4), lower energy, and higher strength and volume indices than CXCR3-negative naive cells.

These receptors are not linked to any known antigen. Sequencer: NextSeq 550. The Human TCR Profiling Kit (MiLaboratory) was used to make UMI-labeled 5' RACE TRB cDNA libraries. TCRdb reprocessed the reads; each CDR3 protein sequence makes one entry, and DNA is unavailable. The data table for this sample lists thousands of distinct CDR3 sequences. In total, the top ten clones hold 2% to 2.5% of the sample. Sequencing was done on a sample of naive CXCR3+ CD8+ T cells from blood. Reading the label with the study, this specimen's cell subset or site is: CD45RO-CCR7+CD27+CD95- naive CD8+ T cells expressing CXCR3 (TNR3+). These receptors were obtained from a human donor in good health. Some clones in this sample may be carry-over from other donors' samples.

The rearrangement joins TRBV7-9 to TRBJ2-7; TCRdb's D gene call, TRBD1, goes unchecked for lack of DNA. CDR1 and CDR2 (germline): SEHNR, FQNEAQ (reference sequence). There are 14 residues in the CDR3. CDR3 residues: CASSLTRGDNEQYF.

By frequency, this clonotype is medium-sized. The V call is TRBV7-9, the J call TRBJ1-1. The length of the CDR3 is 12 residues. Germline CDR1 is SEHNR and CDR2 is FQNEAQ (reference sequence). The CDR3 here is CASSRFGTEAFF. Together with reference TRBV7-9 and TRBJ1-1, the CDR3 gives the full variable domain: DTGVSQNPRHKITKRGQNVTFRCDPISEHNRLYWYRQTLGQGPEFLTYFQNEAQLEKSRLLSDRFSAERPKGSFSTLEIQRTEQGDSAMYLCASSRFGTEAFFGQGTRLTVV.

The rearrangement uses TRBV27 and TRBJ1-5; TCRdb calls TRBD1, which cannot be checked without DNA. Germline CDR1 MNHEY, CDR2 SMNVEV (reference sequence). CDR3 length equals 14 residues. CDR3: CASSFGGIYQPQHF.

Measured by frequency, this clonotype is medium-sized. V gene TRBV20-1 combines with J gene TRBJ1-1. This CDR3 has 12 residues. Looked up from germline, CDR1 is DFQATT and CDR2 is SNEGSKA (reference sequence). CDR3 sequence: CSAIAGNTEAFF.

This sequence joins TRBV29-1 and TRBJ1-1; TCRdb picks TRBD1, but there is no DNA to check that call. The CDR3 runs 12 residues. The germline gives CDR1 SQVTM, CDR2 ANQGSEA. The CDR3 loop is CSARDRGLEAFF. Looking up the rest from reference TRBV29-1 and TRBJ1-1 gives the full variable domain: SAVISQKPSRDICQRGTSLTIQCQVDSQVTMMFWYRQQPGQSLTLIATANQGSEATYESGFVIDKFPISRPNLTFSTLTVSNMSPEDSSIYLCSARDRGLEAFFGQGTRLTVV.

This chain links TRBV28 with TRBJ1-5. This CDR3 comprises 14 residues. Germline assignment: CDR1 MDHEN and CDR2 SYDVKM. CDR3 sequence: CASSPRVINQPQHF.

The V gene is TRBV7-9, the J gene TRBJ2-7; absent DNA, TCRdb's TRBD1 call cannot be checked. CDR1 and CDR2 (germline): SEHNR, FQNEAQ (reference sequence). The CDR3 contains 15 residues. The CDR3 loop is CASSETGTGDYEQYF.

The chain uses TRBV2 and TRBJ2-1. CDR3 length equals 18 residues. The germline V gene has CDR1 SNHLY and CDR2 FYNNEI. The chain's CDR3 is CASSEAPPEKQTYNEQFF.

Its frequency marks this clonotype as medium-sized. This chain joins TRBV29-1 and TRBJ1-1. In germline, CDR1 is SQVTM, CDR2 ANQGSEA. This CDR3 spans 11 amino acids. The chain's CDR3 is CSHRRDTEAFF.

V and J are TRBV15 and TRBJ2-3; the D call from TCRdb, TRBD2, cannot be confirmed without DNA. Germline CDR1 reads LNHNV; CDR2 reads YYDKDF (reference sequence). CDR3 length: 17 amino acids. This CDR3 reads CATSRFFGGVDPDTQYF.

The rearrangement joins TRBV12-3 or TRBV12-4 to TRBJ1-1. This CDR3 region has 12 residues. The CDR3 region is CASSFWQKEAFF.

The CDR3 here is CSANGLAGDYEQYF. V usage is TRBV29-1 and J usage is TRBJ2-7; TCRdb returns TRBD2, unconfirmable since there is no DNA. Germline V lookup: CDR1 SQVTM, CDR2 ANQGSEA. The CDR3 runs 14 residues.

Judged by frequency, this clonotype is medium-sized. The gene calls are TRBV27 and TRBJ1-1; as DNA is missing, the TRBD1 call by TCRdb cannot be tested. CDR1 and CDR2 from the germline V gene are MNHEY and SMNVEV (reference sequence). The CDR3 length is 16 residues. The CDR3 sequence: CASSLWPTALNTEAFF.